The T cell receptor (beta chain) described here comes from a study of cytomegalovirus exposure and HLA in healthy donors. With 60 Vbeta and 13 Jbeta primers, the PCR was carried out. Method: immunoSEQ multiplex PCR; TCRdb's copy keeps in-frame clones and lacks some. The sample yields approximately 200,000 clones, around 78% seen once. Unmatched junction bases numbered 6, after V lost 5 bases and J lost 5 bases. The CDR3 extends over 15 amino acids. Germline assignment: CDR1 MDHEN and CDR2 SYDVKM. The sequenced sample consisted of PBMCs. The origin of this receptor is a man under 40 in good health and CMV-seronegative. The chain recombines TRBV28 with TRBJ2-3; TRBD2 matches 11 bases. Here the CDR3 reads CASSQLAGDGDTQYF. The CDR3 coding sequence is TGTGCCAGCAGTCAACTAGCGGGAGACGGAGATACGCAGTATTTT.